Listed below are T cell receptor beta chains from one sample, sequenced in a study of vaccination effects on CD4 cells after COVID-19. Antigens for these TCRs are unknown. This table comes from immunoSEQ multiplex PCR, and its TCRdb copy is limited to in-frame clones, with some not included. Of about 66,000 clones detected, 76% appear once; the ten largest clones hold more than 0.85%. The specimen was CD4+ T cells from PBMCs cultured with HCoV-OC43 spike peptides, collected after COVID-19 vaccination. These receptors came from a human donor who received a COVID-19 vaccine. Each CDR3 is given with its conserved first and last residue. Each record gives: clone size, J gene, V gene, D gene, CDR3 DNA, CDR3 protein. The D gene is left open where the match is weak. Clone size is stated in some rows and not others, as once, few, many or a class when expanded.

. TRBJ2-2 TRBV7-7 . TGTGCCAGCAGCGAGACCACAAACACCGGGGAGCTGTTTTTT CASSETTNTGELFF
few TRBJ2-5 TRBV2 . TGTGCCAGCAGGGGACAAGAGACCCAGTACTTC CASRGQETQYF
. TRBJ1-5 TRBV7-9 TRBD1 TGTGCCAGCAGCTTAACTGGACAGGAGAATCAGCCCCAGCATTTT CASSLTGQENQPQHF
. TRBJ1-5 TRBV2 . TGTGCCAGCAGCAAAAAACCCCATCAGCCCCAGCATTTT CASSKKPHQPQHF
. TRBJ2-3 TRBV5-1 . TGCGCCAGCAGCCCGCGGGTCCTGCCCACAGATACGCAGTATTTT CASSPRVLPTDTQYF
. TRBJ1-6 TRBV4-1 TRBD1 TGCGCCAGCAGCCAAGATAACAGGGGCAATTCACCCCTCCACTTT CASSQDNRGNSPLHF
. TRBJ2-1 TRBV11-2 TRBD2 TGTGCCAGCAGCCGGGGGCGCAGCGGGGGGGACAATGAGCAGTTCTTC CASSRGRSGGDNEQFF
. TRBJ1-2 TRBV19 . TGTGCCAGTAAAATGGGCTATGGCTACACCTTC CASKMGYGYTF
. TRBJ1-3 TRBV15 . TGTGCCACCAGCAGACCCCTGGGACCGGTCTCTGGAAACACCATATATTTT CATSRPLGPVSGNTIYF
. TRBJ2-6 TRBV18 . TGTGCCAGCTCACCATCGGCCAGCTCGCTGGCCAACGTCCTGACTTTC CASSPSASSLANVLTF
. TRBJ2-5 TRBV5-1 TRBD1 TGCGCCAGCAGCTTGGATGGTGGGACAGGGGGAGAGACCCAGTACTTC CASSLDGGTGGETQYF